These T cell receptor beta chains were read from a single sample in a study of memory CD4+ T cells and cytomegalovirus serostatus. Data came from immunoSEQ multiplex PCR; TCRdb stores just in-frame clones and leaves some out. In the table there are under 55,000 clones, around four fifths of which are singletons. The sample consisted of memory CD4+ T cells from blood. The receptors derive from an adult in good health and CMV-seronegative. Both conserved end residues are part of each CDR3. Fields, in order: D gene, J gene, clone size, V gene, CDR3 DNA, CDR3 protein. The D gene is left open where the match is weak. A row's size may be missing; if present it is once, few, many or a size class.

>TRBD2|TRBJ2-2|.|TRBV13
TGTGCCAGCAGCACCGCGACTAGCCACCTGAACACCGGGGAGCTGTTTTTT
CASSTATSHLNTGELFF
>.|TRBJ1-1|medium-sized|TRBV18
TGTGCCAGCTCACCGGGAGTGAACACTGAAGCTTTCTTT
CASSPGVNTEAFF
>.|TRBJ2-7|.|TRBV27
TGTGCCAGCGGTACTTATGTGGGGGCTGGCGAGCAGTACTTC
CASGTYVGAGEQYF
>TRBD1|TRBJ1-4|.|TRBV4-1
TGCGCCAGCAGCCAAGAACTGGACAGGGGAGAAAAACTGTTTTTT
CASSQELDRGEKLFF
>TRBD2|TRBJ2-7|.|TRBV7-8
TGTGCCAGCAGCCCCAGCTTAGCGGGAGGGTCCTACGAGCAGTACTTC
CASSPSLAGGSYEQYF
>TRBD1|TRBJ2-7|.|TRBV6-5
TGTGCCAGCCGGGGCGGGGACAGGGGGTCCTACGAGCAGTACTTC
CASRGGDRGSYEQYF
>.|TRBJ2-2|.|TRBV19
TGTGCCAGTAAGCCACTAATTAACACCGGGGAGCTGTTTTTT
CASKPLINTGELFF
>.|TRBJ1-1|few|TRBV5-8
TGTGCCAGCAGGTCCGGGCGGGGGAACACTGAAGCTTTCTTT
CASRSGRGNTEAFF
>TRBD1|TRBJ2-3|.|TRBV11-2
TGTGCCAGCAGCAAGTACAGGGGGGTCAGCACAGATACGCAGTATTTT
CASSKYRGVSTDTQYF
>.|TRBJ2-7|.|TRBV27
TGTGCCAGCAGTCGGGACTCTGGCGAGCAGTACTTC
CASSRDSGEQYF
>.|TRBJ1-4|.|TRBV7-2
TGTGCCAGCAGCCCAGATGCTAGTAGTGAAAAACTGTTTTTT
CASSPDASSEKLFF
>.|TRBJ2-3|.|TRBV7-9
TGTGCCAGCAGCTGCATCGGTTGTGGGGAGGCTAGCACAGATACGCAGTATTTT
CASSCIGCGEASTDTQYF
>.|TRBJ1-5|once|TRBV7-8
TGTGCCAGCAGCTTAGAGAGCAATCAGCCCCAGCATTTT
CASSLESNQPQHF
>TRBD2|TRBJ2-1|.|TRBV11-3
TGTGCCAGCAGCCACGGCGGGAGCGGGAATGAGCAGTTCTTC
CASSHGGSGNEQFF
>.|TRBJ2-7|.|TRBV6-5
TGTGCCAGCAGAAGGAGTATCAACGAGCAGTACTTC
CASRRSINEQYF
>.|TRBJ2-5|.|TRBV18
TGTGCCAGCTCACTCGCTGAAGAGACCCAGTACTTC
CASSLAEETQYF
>.|TRBJ2-7|.|TRBV7-9
TGTGCCAGCAGCCCCAACTCCTACGAGCAGTACTTC
CASSPNSYEQYF
>.|TRBJ2-1|.|TRBV29-1
TGCAGCGTTGCGGGCGGGAAAGAGTTCTTC
CSVAGGKEFF
>.|TRBJ1-4|.|TRBV6-1
TGTGCCAGCAGTGAAGACATAGGGACAACTAATGAAAAACTGTTTTTT
CASSEDIGTTNEKLFF
>.|TRBJ1-1|once|TRBV30
TGTGCCTGGAGTGAATCTAGGGGTACGGCTTTCTTT
CAWSESRGTAFF
>.|TRBJ2-6|.|TRBV28
TGTGCCAGCAGTCGAACTACAGGGCGGGCCAACGTCCTGACTTTC
CASSRTTGRANVLTF
>.|TRBJ1-2|once|TRBV28
TGTGCCAGCAGTCAGACAGGACGATATGGCTACACCTTC
CASSQTGRYGYTF
>TRBD1|TRBJ1-5|.|TRBV27
TGTGCCAGCAGTTTATATACAGGGGGCTCCAATCAGCCCCAGCATTTT
CASSLYTGGSNQPQHF
>.|TRBJ1-5|.|TRBV7-3
TGTGCCAGCAGCTTAAACCCCAATCAGCCCCAGCATTTT
CASSLNPNQPQHF
>TRBD2|TRBJ2-2|.|TRBV11-2
TGTGCCAGCAGCCCCGGGGGGGAATGGTACACCGGGGAGCTGTTTTTT
CASSPGGEWYTGELFF